The sample holds one count of the clone carrying this T cell receptor beta chain. What it binds is unknown. This entry is derived from a study of T cell responses to AZD1222 COVID-19 vaccine. Broader study findings: At 160-218 and 743-854, vaccine-associated CD4 TCRs were dominant, and they spanned spike. Just a handful of people given AZD1222 tested seropositive at baseline. Females outnumbered males among donors, who were mostly white British; clonal diversity was possibly underestimated. Reports indicate that nearly half of spike-specific TCRs are directed at unmutated variant regions.

After removal of 4 bases from V and 4 bases from J, the junction contained 9 bases not matched to a gene. Germline V gives CDR1 SGHRS, CDR2 YFSETQ. This CDR3 contains 16 residues. Profiling relied on immunoSEQ multiplex PCR, and the TCRdb table lists in-frame clones only, not all of them. The sample shows about 120,000 clones, approximately 90% of them seen only once. The chain employs TRBV5-1 and TRBJ1-1, with 11 bases identical to TRBD1. This sequence originates from an adult who received the AZD1222 COVID-19 vaccine. Sequences were derived from peripheral blood, sampled 28 days after the second AZD1222 dose. CDR3 DNA: TGCGCCAGCAGCGAGGGACAGGGGGGACCACTCACTGAAGCTTTCTTT. It is translated as CASSEGQGGPLTEAFF. Based on the CDR3 plus reference TRBV5-1 and TRBJ1-1, the full variable domain is KAGVTQTPRYLIKTRGQQVTLSCSPISGHRSVSWYQQTPGQGLQFLFEYFSETQRNKGNFPGRFSGRQFSNSRSEMNVSTLELGDSALYLCASSEGQGGPLTEAFFGQGTRLTVV.